This TCR beta chain was sequenced for a study of cytomegalovirus exposure and HLA in healthy donors. Broader study findings: CMV serostatus was the only immune exposure information that was available.

PCR primers comprised 60 Vbeta and 13 Jbeta primers. Methods used by the authors: Later analysis identified 80 million to 90 million unique TCR beta chains, approximately 11 million shared. Produced via immunoSEQ multiplex PCR; TCRdb's table is partial and in-frame only. V and J calls and clone size are given by that table; D and trimming were obtained from the DNA. This sample has 140,000 to 150,000 clones, with roughly 86% found just once. V gave up 0 bases and J gave up 6 bases, with 8 bases separating them. The CDR3 has 14 residues. Germline V CDR1 and CDR2: LGHNA, YSLEER. On this clone itself: What it binds is unknown.

Source material: PBMCs. The TCR comes from a woman between 40 and 50 years old in good health and CMV-seronegative. This rearrangement joins TRBV4-3 to TRBJ2-2, with D perhaps matching TRBD1 (5 bases). The CDR3 DNA reads TGCGCCAGCAGCCAAGATCCCAGGGCCGGGGAGCTGTTTTTT. As protein: CASSQDPRAGELFF.